One and the same sample provided the 14 T cell receptor beta chains below, sequenced in a study of identical twins. TCRdb re-called the 5' RACE reads with MiXCR, one entry per CDR3 protein. The sample lists approximately 590,000 distinct CDR3 sequences, more than 9% occurring once. The same data also went into a second study, on yellow fever vaccine responses in identical twins.

The sample taken for sequencing was PBMCs. Receptor source: a woman under 30 in good health.

This clonotype was observed a handful of times. The genes are TRBV27 and TRBJ1-2; TRBD1 aligns across 9 bases. The CDR3 is 15 residues long. Germline CDR1 and CDR2: MNHEY and SMNVEV (reference sequence). V lost 0 bases to trimming and J lost 7 bases; unmatched junction nucleotides: 6. In DNA, the CDR3 is TGTGCCAGCAGTTTATCGTTGGGACAGGGAGTTGGCTACACCTTC. As protein: CASSLSLGQGVGYTF.

The rearrangement joins TRBV12-3 or TRBV12-4 to TRBJ2-6; D perhaps matches TRBD1 (6 bases). V was trimmed by 8 bases and J by 4 bases, leaving 15 bases between them. The length of the CDR3 is 15 residues. CDR3 DNA: TGTGCCAGCGGGACAAGGGTGACGGGGGCCAACGTCCTGACTTTC. Its protein product is CASGTRVTGANVLTF.

This clonotype was detected only a few times. This sequence joins TRBV3-1 and TRBJ2-3, with TRBD1 as a possible D gene (5 bases). CDR3 length: 13 residues. V lost 7 bases and J 3 bases, leaving 11 bases between the germline ends. The germline gives CDR1 LGHDT, CDR2 YNNKEL (reference sequence). In DNA, the CDR3 is TGTGCCAGCACCAAGACAGAAACAGATACGCAGTATTTT. It is translated as CASTKTETDTQYF.

The CDR3 spells CASSLARVYEQYF. The CDR3 nucleotides are TGTGCCAGCAGTTTGGCCAGGGTCTACGAGCAGTACTTC. The chain couples TRBV28 to TRBJ2-7; perhaps TRBD1 as D (5 bases). The V gene lost 3 bases and the J gene lost 3 bases, with 9 bases spanning the gap. The CDR3 contains 13 residues. Germline values: CDR1 MDHEN, CDR2 SYDVKM.

This clonotype was detected ten times or more. V gene TRBV11-2 combines with J gene TRBJ2-2, with a tentative D call TRBD1 (6 bases). This CDR3 comprises 14 residues. CDR1 SGHAT and CDR2 FQNNGV come from the germline V gene. The V and J ends lost 6 bases and 1 base respectively, with 9 bases between them. The DNA for the CDR3 is TGTGCCAGCAGAAAGACAGGGAACACCGGGGAGCTGTTTTTT. Translated: CASRKTGNTGELFF. Supplemented by reference TRBV11-2 and TRBJ2-2, the full variable domain reads EAGVAQSPRYKIIEKRQSVAFWCNPISGHATLYWYQQILGQGPKLLIQFQNNGVVDDSQLPKDRFSAERLKGVDSTLKIQPAKLEDSAVYLCASRKTGNTGELFFGEGSRLTVL.

The table lists this clonotype with many counts. V is TRBV11-2 and J is TRBJ2-5, with 12 positions matching TRBD2. CDR3 length: 14 amino acids. J was trimmed by 4 bases and V by 4 bases; bases with no gene match: 1. Per the germline V gene, CDR1 is SGHAT and CDR2 is FQNNGV. The CDR3 sequence: CASSSLAGGETQYF. CDR3 coding DNA: TGTGCCAGCAGCTCACTAGCGGGGGGAGAGACCCAGTACTTC.

There are many counts of this clonotype. The gene calls are TRBV14 and TRBJ2-5; possibly TRBD2 for D (5 bases). This CDR3 has 12 amino acids. Trimming cost V 6 bases and J 4 bases, with 9 bases left between them. Germline lookup yields CDR1 SGHDN and CDR2 FVKESK. Written as DNA, the CDR3 is TGTGCCAGCAGTTGGGGAGTAGAGACCCAGTACTTC. This translates into CASSWGVETQYF.

This clonotype has just a few counts. The rearrangement uses TRBV9 and TRBJ2-2, with TRBD2 matching 16 bases. The CDR3 totals 18 residues. The germline V gene encodes CDR1 SGDLS and CDR2 YYNGEE. The ends lost 4 bases at V and 3 bases at J; junction bases unmatched: 6. CDR3 protein: CASSLGLAGGPHTGELFF. The CDR3 region has the DNA TGTGCCAGCAGCTTGGGACTAGCGGGGGGGCCTCACACCGGGGAGCTGTTTTTT.

This clonotype occurred many times. This chain joins TRBV11-2 and TRBJ1-1; no definite D call. The ends were cut back, 4 bases at V and 4 bases at J, with 16 bases in the middle. Germline assignment: CDR1 SGHAT and CDR2 FQNNGV. This CDR3 is built from 15 residues. CDR3 sequence (DNA): TGTGCCAGCAGCTATGGACTCCCGGTGGGCACTGAAGCTTTCTTT. Translation gives CASSYGLPVGTEAFF.

This clonotype has just a few counts. Here the CDR3 reads CASRTSGAQETQYF. As DNA, the CDR3 is TGTGCCAGCAGGACTAGCGGAGCTCAAGAGACCCAGTACTTC. This chain uses TRBV12-3 or TRBV12-4 with TRBJ2-5, with 9 bases that match TRBD2. CDR3 length equals 14 residues. J lost 2 bases, V lost 6 bases, and 4 bases had no gene match.

This clonotype occurred many times. V and J are TRBV5-1 and TRBJ2-5, with 8 bases that match TRBD1. V dropped 8 bases and J dropped 5; count of bases not matched to a gene: 17. The CDR3 has 16 residues. Germline CDR1 and CDR2: SGHRS and YFSETQ. In DNA, the CDR3 is TGCGCCAGTGGACCCTCGACAGGGGAAGTTTACGAGACCCAGTACTTC. This translates into CASGPSTGEVYETQYF.

This chain links TRBV4-2 with TRBJ1-2; D is perhaps TRBD1 (5 bases). CDR1 LGHNA and CDR2 YNFKEQ come from the germline V gene. Trimming removed 4 bases from V and 5 bases from J, with 20 bases in between. The CDR3 length is 16 residues. The CDR3 DNA reads TGTGCCAGCAGCCTAATCATGGGGGAAGACCCATATGGCTACACCTTC. Protein product: CASSLIMGEDPYGYTF.

This chain connects TRBV28 to TRBJ1-1, with 8 bases fitting TRBD1. In germline, CDR1 is MDHEN, CDR2 SYDVKM. The CDR3 sequence is 15 residues long. The junction had 2 bases not matched to a gene; V was cut back by 1 base and J by 1 base. The CDR3 protein is CASSLSGGWNTEAFF. CDR3 coding DNA: TGTGCCAGCAGTTTATCAGGGGGCTGGAACACTGAAGCTTTCTTT.

This clonotype was observed at least ten times. This chain uses TRBV4-1 with TRBJ2-5; tentatively, D is TRBD2 (6 bases). Per the germline V gene, CDR1 is MGHRA and CDR2 is YSYEKL. The CDR3 covers 16 residues. V was trimmed by 0 bases and J by 5 bases, leaving 16 bases between them. CDR3 DNA: TGCGCCAGCAGCCAAGATCTAGGGTTCGCGGGGGAGACCCAGTACTTC. The encoded protein is CASSQDLGFAGETQYF.